The clone carrying this TCR beta chain was counted between two and nine times. TCRdb recomputed calls from the 5' RACE reads with MiXCR, one row per CDR3 protein. The table shows just over 450,000 distinct CDR3 sequences, with 14% occurring only once. The data were taken from a study of identical twins. This CDR3 is 11 amino acids long. Trimming removed 11 bases at V and 5 bases at J, with 12 bases between. The sample was also linked to a second study, of yellow fever vaccine responses in identical twins.

This chain links TRBV12-3 or TRBV12-4 with TRBJ2-5; D not resolved. The sample comprised CD4+ T cells sorted from blood. The origin of this receptor is a young woman in good health. CDR3 region: CASGPGETQYF. The CDR3 nucleotides are TGTGCCTCCGGGCCGGGTGAGACCCAGTACTTC.